The clone carrying this T cell receptor beta chain was detected a few times. Other DNA sequences in the sample encode the same CDR3. Germline V gene data show CDR1 as SGHRS and CDR2 as YFSETQ. V gave up 4 bases and J gave up 3 bases; unmatched junction bases: 4. The CDR3 has 15 amino acids. The data derive from a study of shared clonotypes between healthy human individuals. About the study: Donors had three CD4 naive, three CD4 memory, two CD8 naive and one CD8 memory plate apiece.

TCRdb's table, derived via immunoSEQ multiplex PCR, lists solely in-frame clones and lacks some. Of nearly 750,000 clones in the sample, roughly 72% were seen once. The rearrangement joins TRBV5-1 to TRBJ2-1; TRBD2 matches at 10 bases. Source material: memory CD4+ T cells sorted from blood. The subset denotes: CD45RA-negative fraction. This receptor was taken from a woman between 25 and 40 years old in good health. The CDR3 DNA follows: TGCGCCAGCAGCCCATCTAGCGGGAGCTACAATGAGCAGTTCTTC. It translates to CASSPSSGSYNEQFF.